This T cell receptor (beta chain) was obtained from a study of blood T cell repertoires in COVID-19. Data came from immunoSEQ multiplex PCR; TCRdb stores just in-frame clones and leaves some out. The table lists 100,000 or so clones, 75% to 85% of them singletons. V gave up 10 bases and J gave up 2 bases, with 17 bases separating them. Germline CDR1 reads ENHRY; CDR2 reads SYGVKD. The CDR3 sequence is 14 residues long. Sequencing input: peripheral blood. The chain has TRBV10-3 and TRBJ2-5; possible D gene TRBD2, 6 bases. The TCR sequence derives from a woman aged 70-85 years with acute or convalescent COVID-19. In DNA form, the CDR3 reads TGTGCCACCAGGGTGAGCGGGTCTCAAGAGACCCAGTACTTC. Protein: CATRVSGSQETQYF.